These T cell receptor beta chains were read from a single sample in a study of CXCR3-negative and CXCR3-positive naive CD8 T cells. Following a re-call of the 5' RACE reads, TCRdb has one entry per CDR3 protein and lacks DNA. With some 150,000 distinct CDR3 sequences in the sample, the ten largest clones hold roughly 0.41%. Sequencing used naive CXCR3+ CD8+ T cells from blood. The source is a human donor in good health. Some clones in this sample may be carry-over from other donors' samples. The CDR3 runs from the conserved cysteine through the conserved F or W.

CDR3aa: CASSFGTNGPNEQFF; j_gene: TRBJ2-1; v_gene: TRBV5-6
CDR3aa: CASSSPGTGDEEQYF; j_gene: TRBJ2-7; v_gene: TRBV7-9
CDR3aa: CASSTRRTVPNYEQYF; j_gene: TRBJ2-7; v_gene: TRBV19
CDR3aa: CASSLAWEQFF; j_gene: TRBJ2-1; v_gene: TRBV5-1
CDR3aa: CASSVHIYEQYF; j_gene: TRBJ2-7; v_gene: TRBV25-1
CDR3aa: CASSQESGTNTGELFF; j_gene: TRBJ2-2; v_gene: TRBV4-1
CDR3aa: CASSLEEGRETQYF; j_gene: TRBJ2-5; v_gene: TRBV7-9
CDR3aa: CASSQGATGGYEQYF; j_gene: TRBJ2-7; v_gene: TRBV7-6
CDR3aa: CASSSGTGNTIYF; j_gene: TRBJ1-3; v_gene: TRBV7-2
CDR3aa: CSARDKKRQGYTF; j_gene: TRBJ1-2; v_gene: TRBV20-1
CDR3aa: CSADPLAGAVGTQFF; j_gene: TRBJ2-1; v_gene: TRBV29-1
CDR3aa: CSAVWGADEQFF; j_gene: TRBJ2-1; v_gene: TRBV29-1
CDR3aa: CSARDPPGPLPYEQYF; j_gene: TRBJ2-7; v_gene: TRBV20-1
CDR3aa: CASSFTGQGFNTGELFF; j_gene: TRBJ2-2; v_gene: TRBV11-2
CDR3aa: CASSYSIDSSYEQYF; j_gene: TRBJ2-7; v_gene: TRBV6-5
CDR3aa: CASSEFEEFYGYTF; j_gene: TRBJ1-2; v_gene: TRBV25-1
CDR3aa: CSGTGTDTYEQYF; j_gene: TRBJ2-7; v_gene: TRBV29-1
CDR3aa: CASSWTDTQYF; j_gene: TRBJ2-3; v_gene: TRBV2
CDR3aa: CASSLVGGTSGSGVSNKQFF; j_gene: TRBJ2-1; v_gene: TRBV7-9
CDR3aa: CASSQVPLSPDEQYF; j_gene: TRBJ2-7; v_gene: TRBV14
CDR3aa: CASSFYPDQRYYNEQFF; j_gene: TRBJ2-1; v_gene: TRBV12-3/TRBV12-4
CDR3aa: CASSFVGGAGETQYF; j_gene: TRBJ2-5; v_gene: TRBV7-3
CDR3aa: CASSQTSGPTDTQYF; j_gene: TRBJ2-3; v_gene: TRBV7-7
CDR3aa: CASSPSRDLTSYNEQFF; j_gene: TRBJ2-1; v_gene: TRBV7-7
CDR3aa: CASSHAVSTDTQYF; j_gene: TRBJ2-3; v_gene: TRBV7-9
CDR3aa: CASSENRVYTEAFF; j_gene: TRBJ1-1; v_gene: TRBV5-1
CDR3aa: CSVDGRRQNTEAFF; j_gene: TRBJ1-1; v_gene: TRBV29-1
CDR3aa: CSARSVAQAKNIQYF; j_gene: TRBJ2-4; v_gene: TRBV20-1
CDR3aa: CASSFHDRPITDTQYF; j_gene: TRBJ2-3; v_gene: TRBV5-5
CDR3aa: CASSYSLAGGEANTGELFF; j_gene: TRBJ2-2; v_gene: TRBV6-5
CDR3aa: CASSPRRGGETQYF; j_gene: TRBJ2-5; v_gene: TRBV14
CDR3aa: CASSSDMLAGGTGTGELFF; j_gene: TRBJ2-2; v_gene: TRBV11-2
CDR3aa: CSATQTENNYGYTF; j_gene: TRBJ1-2; v_gene: TRBV20-1
CDR3aa: CSVDASGGAPYNEQFF; j_gene: TRBJ2-1; v_gene: TRBV29-1
CDR3aa: CASSQGTGTGYGYTF; j_gene: TRBJ1-2; v_gene: TRBV3-1
CDR3aa: CASSLGGDLYGYTF; j_gene: TRBJ1-2; v_gene: TRBV7-9
CDR3aa: CASGNYRGDSKNIQYF; j_gene: TRBJ2-4; v_gene: TRBV28
CDR3aa: CSTDRGITDTQYF; j_gene: TRBJ2-3; v_gene: TRBV29-1
CDR3aa: CAISAPGTGHGYTF; j_gene: TRBJ1-2; v_gene: TRBV10-3
CDR3aa: CASSFRASTVYEQYF; j_gene: TRBJ2-7; v_gene: TRBV7-8
CDR3aa: CSVEATGSGELFF; j_gene: TRBJ2-2; v_gene: TRBV29-1
CDR3aa: CASKPTGLAWYF; j_gene: TRBJ2-7; v_gene: TRBV7-9